This TCR beta chain was documented in a study of type 1 and type 2 diabetes patients. About the study: Samples came from type 1 diabetic, type 2 diabetic or nondiabetic people, recruited in China. Whole-study results and caveats: With limited T2D and control samples, some T1D-only expanded clones may not be T1D-specific. Type 1 diabetes repertoires were significantly less diverse than type 2 diabetes ones.

Genomic DNA was the PCR template. Multiplex PCR with 30 forward and 13 reverse primers amplified the TCR beta CDR3. TCRdb ran MiXCR on the multiplex PCR reads and lists one entry per CDR3 protein. The data hold approximately 260,000 distinct CDR3 sequences, with 40% to 50% observed a single time. About this clonotype itself: Its antigen is not known.

The germline CDR1 and CDR2 sequences are LNHDA and SQIVND (reference sequence). The CDR3 has 14 residues. V lost 10 bases and J 0 bases, leaving 13 bases between the germline ends. Sequencing used peripheral blood mononuclear cells (PBMCs). This sequence was found in a man between 18 and 29 years old with type 2 diabetes. The chain employs TRBV19 and TRBJ1-3; D uncertain. In DNA, the CDR3 is TGTGCCACCCAAGAGAGGAGCTCTGGAAACACCATATATTTT. Translation gives CATQERSSGNTIYF.